This passage covers 17 T cell receptor beta chains from one sample sequenced in a study of blood T cells in healthy people across ages (dated by TCRdb to the mid-2010s). The receptor library was made with 5' RACE. Instrument used: Illumina HiSeq 2500. The second PCR ran for roughly 7 to 12 cycles and used a J-beta primer mix along with a sample-barcoded 5' primer. Using fastp at Q25 and MiXCR, TCRdb reprocessed the public reads and kept productive beta chains. Entries that share a CDR3 protein sequence are merged under the most common genes and DNA. This sample is represented by roughly 1.4 million distinct CDR3 sequences; 45% to 70% of them were singletons. The ten largest clones add up to about 6.7% of the sample. Sequenced input: blood. Receptors were obtained from a man aged 18 to 30 in good health.

The V and J genes are TRBV6-6 and TRBJ2-7; D remains ambiguous. The ends were cut back, 8 bases at V and 7 bases at J, with 15 bases in the middle. The CDR3 consists of 12 residues. Germline CDR1 and CDR2: MNHNY and SVGAGI (reference sequence). The CDR3 region has the DNA TGTGCCAGCGGACCGACAAACAGTGAGCAGTACTTC. Translating gives CASGPTNSEQYF.

About this clonotype itself: The junction departs from the called germline gene at one end, perhaps through a read error. The CDR3 DNA sequence: TGTAGTGCTCACCAGGGACAGGAAAATTCACCCCTCCACTTT. This gives the protein CSAHQGQENSPLHF. This rearrangement joins TRBV20-1 to TRBJ1-6; 8 bases match TRBD1. The V gene's germline CDR1 is DFQATT and CDR2 SNEGSKA (reference sequence). The CDR3 is 14 amino acids.

The chain is built from TRBV29-1 and TRBJ2-5, with 8 bases that match TRBD2. Trimming at V came to 8 bases and at J to 11 bases, leaving 19 bases not matched to a gene. In germline, CDR1 is SQVTM, CDR2 ANQGSEA. The CDR3 is made up of 14 amino acids. CDR3 region: CSTSPTSVYNEQYF. Here the CDR3 DNA reads TGCAGCACTTCCCCGACTAGCGTTTACAATGAGCAGTACTTC.

The chain carries TRBV7-2 and TRBJ2-1, with 8 positions matching TRBD1. TRBJ2-7 explains the end of the DNA better; the J call may be wrong. There are 15 residues in the CDR3. Per germline, CDR1 SGHTA and CDR2 FQGNSA. The CDR3 is CASSLVGTGVHEQYF. The CDR3 nucleotides are TGTGCCAGCAGCTTAGTCGGGACAGGAGTCCACGAGCAGTACTTC.

In this sample, this clonotype turned up once. This sequence joins TRBV4-1 and TRBJ2-3, with 8 positions matching TRBD2. Trimming at V came to 0 bases and at J to 2 bases, leaving 4 bases not matched to a gene. The CDR3 contains 16 residues. Germline-derived CDR1 and CDR2 are MGHRA and YSYEKL. CDR3 residues: CASSQDGLAYTDTQYF. Written as DNA, the CDR3 is TGCGCCAGCAGCCAAGACGGACTAGCCTACACAGATACGCAGTATTTT.

V is TRBV12-3 or TRBV12-4 and J is TRBJ1-1; TRBD1 aligns across 7 bases. Unmatched junction bases numbered 10, after V lost 5 bases and J lost 1 base. CDR3 length: 16 amino acids. DNA for the CDR3: TGTGCCAGCAGTCTTTCTCCCGGGACAGAGAACACTGAAGCTTTCTTT. Translated, it gives CASSLSPGTENTEAFF.

The chain links TRBV20-1 to TRBJ2-7; the D gene could be TRBD1 or TRBD2 (5 bases each). Deletions cut 6 bases from V and 5 bases from J, with 17 bases between. Germline assignment: CDR1 DFQATT and CDR2 SNEGSKA (reference sequence). CDR3 length equals 13 residues. The CDR3 spells CSAGEGRFNEQYF. In nucleotides, the CDR3 is TGCAGTGCCGGAGAGGGACGTTTCAACGAGCAGTACTTC.

Here the CDR3 reads CSVGIYNEQFF. CDR3 bases: TGCAGCGTTGGGATCTACAATGAGCAGTTCTTC. The chain combines TRBV29-1 with TRBJ2-1, with unresolved D. Looked up from germline, CDR1 is SQVTM and CDR2 is ANQGSEA. The CDR3 extends over 11 amino acids. V was pared by 4 bases and J by 3 bases, with 4 bases between.

This clonotype was recorded once. At one of its ends the junction is not consistent with the germline gene, which may arise from a read error. The V call is TRBV11-2, the J call TRBJ2-1, with 11 bases fitting TRBD2. The V gene's germline CDR1 is SGHAT and CDR2 FQNNGV. The CDR3 extends over 15 amino acids. The DNA for the CDR3 is TGTGCCAGCAGTGAAGGGACTAGCGGACTCAATAAGCAGTTCTTC. Its protein is CASSEGTSGLNKQFF.

This chain connects TRBV4-3 to TRBJ2-5; maybe TRBD1 (6 bases). The CDR3 extends over 16 amino acids. V lost 0 bases and J 11 bases, leaving 22 bases between the germline ends. CDR1 is LGHNA and CDR2 is YSLEER in the germline V gene. This CDR3 reads CASSQDKTAGENEQYF. The CDR3 bases are TGCGCCAGCAGCCAAGATAAAACGGCAGGGGAAAATGAGCAGTACTTC.

This clonotype was observed a handful of times. The chain carries TRBV20-1 and TRBJ2-1, with TRBD2 matching over 8 bases. The CDR3 is 16 residues long. Germline CDR1 and CDR2: DFQATT and SNEGSKA (reference sequence). The V and J ends lost 3 bases and 2 bases, in that order; junction bases with no gene match: 9. This CDR3 reads CSARLLAAQPYNEQFF. DNA for the CDR3: TGCAGTGCTAGGCTACTAGCGGCCCAACCCTACAATGAGCAGTTCTTC.

The chain has TRBV29-1 and TRBJ2-7, with 8 bases identical to TRBD1. J lost 6 bases, V lost 1 base, and 2 bases had no gene match. The CDR3 spans 12 residues. Germline-derived CDR1 and CDR2 are SQVTM and ANQGSEA. CDR3 nucleotide sequence: TGCAGCGTTGAAGTGACAGGGGTCGAGCAGTACTTC. Residues: CSVEVTGVEQYF.

The table lists this clonotype with a few counts. The gene calls are TRBV29-1 and TRBJ2-7; 7 positions match TRBD1. Germline lookup yields CDR1 SQVTM and CDR2 ANQGSEA. This CDR3 has 13 residues. J was trimmed by 4 bases and V by 4 bases; bases with no gene match: 7. Here the CDR3 DNA reads TGCAGCGTTGGGATCAGGGGGAGATACGAGCAGTACTTC. This sequence encodes CSVGIRGRYEQYF.

CDR3 amino acids: CASSVLAGVSNEQFF. CDR3 bases: TGTGCCAGCAGTGTACTAGCGGGGGTGTCCAATGAGCAGTTCTTC. The chain is built from TRBV6-4 and TRBJ2-1, with 11 bases identical to TRBD2. The CDR3 is made up of 15 amino acids. The ends lost 4 bases at V and 6 bases at J; junction bases unmatched: 5. CDR1 and CDR2 from the germline V gene are MRHNA and SNTAGT.

This sequence joins TRBV11-2 and TRBJ2-7; TRBD1 is a possible D gene (5 bases). Judging by the DNA end, TRBJ2-5 fits better; the J call may be wrong. The CDR3 consists of 13 residues. In germline, CDR1 is SGHAT, CDR2 FQNNGV. CDR3 residues: CASSQIRVGTQYF. For the CDR3, the DNA is TGTGCCAGCAGCCAGATCAGGGTGGGGACCCAGTACTTC.

Notes on this clonotype: The junction differs from germline at one of its ends, possibly a read error. The chain links TRBV6-5 to TRBJ2-3; tentative D call: TRBD2 (6 bases). CDR3 length equals 10 residues. Germline assignment: CDR1 MNHEY and CDR2 SVGAGI. The CDR3 DNA is TGTACCAGCGGGACAGATACGCAGTATTTT. It translates to CTSGTDTQYF.

The sample holds many counts of this clonotype. This chain links TRBV29-1 with TRBJ2-1; 8 bases fit TRBD2. The germline CDR1 and CDR2 sequences are SQVTM and ANQGSEA. The CDR3 extends over 14 amino acids. V was pared by 7 bases and J by 0 bases, with 5 bases of the junction left unmatched. CDR3 residues: CSGSGTSSYNEQFF. The DNA for the CDR3 is TGCAGCGGTAGCGGGACCAGCTCCTACAATGAGCAGTTCTTC.